The clone carrying this TCR beta chain showed up just a few times. Six healthy women, forming three identical twin pairs, donated samples. Libraries were made from RNA as TCR cDNA, using a modified protocol. TCRdb re-called the 5' RACE reads with MiXCR, one entry per CDR3 protein. This table holds 350,000 to 450,000 distinct CDR3 sequences, roughly 27% found once. The data are from a study of identical twins' blood T cells. The sample taken for sequencing was PBMCs. The sequence was obtained from a woman between 18 and 55 years old in good health.

CDR3: CSVSSSRTASNYGYTF. The DNA for the CDR3 is TGCAGCGTTTCGAGTTCCCGGACAGCGTCTAACTATGGCTACACCTTC. The J gene is TRBJ1-2, the V gene TRBV29-1; D possibly corresponds to TRBD1 (6 bases). The CDR3 is 16 residues long. Trimming left V 5 bases short and J 0 bases short, with 19 bases between. Germline CDR1 is SQVTM and CDR2 is ANQGSEA.